Sequencing of this TCR beta chain was carried out in a study of preoperative IRX-2 immunotherapy in early breast cancer. Treatment meaning: preoperative locoregional IRX-2 cytokine immunotherapy. Patients received preoperative, locoregional IRX-2 cytokine immunotherapy in a phase Ib study. This clone was seen only once. This table comes from immunoSEQ multiplex PCR, and its TCRdb copy is limited to in-frame clones, with some not included. The data show some 30,000 clones, around 90% seen once. Looked up from germline, CDR1 is SGHDT and CDR2 is YYEEEE. V was shortened by 4 bases and J by 0 bases, with 10 bases between the two germline ends. The CDR3 totals 14 residues.

The rearrangement links TRBV5-6 to TRBJ1-1; tentative D call: TRBD1 (5 bases). This sample was obtained from a patient treated with IRX-2 immunotherapy. This receptor was taken from a human donor with breast cancer. CDR3 sequence reads: CASSLGGVNTEAFF. CDR3 nucleotides: TGTGCCAGCAGCCTAGGAGGGGTGAACACTGAAGCTTTCTTT.